A selection of T cell receptor beta chains follows, all from one sample in a study of prognosis after radiotherapy for stage I lung cancer. TCRdb analysed the multiplex PCR reads with MiXCR anew, one entry per CDR3 protein. The table has about 22,000 distinct CDR3 sequences, approximately 42% seen once. The sample in question was PBMCs, obtained before or after stereotactic body radiation therapy (not recorded which). The receptors were sampled from a donor older than 45 with non-small cell lung cancer. The conserved cysteine and the conserved F or W are not part of the CDR3 here. Each record gives: V gene, CDR3 length, J gene, CDR3 protein.

TRBV19	12	TRBJ2-7	ASTRTGAAYEQY
TRBV20-1	11	TRBJ1-2	SARPSTNYGYT
TRBV27	13	TRBJ2-1	ASSHTREAGNEQF
TRBV6-5	12	TRBJ2-5	ASSYSAGGETQY
TRBV24-1	12	TRBJ2-7	ATRNQRAPYEQY
TRBV30	11	TRBJ2-7	ACVPRGSYEQY
TRBV19	10	TRBJ2-3	ASIGDTDTQY
TRBV19	12	TRBJ2-3	ASDQASGAGGQY
TRBV5-1	15	TRBJ2-3	ASSGRTSGVGSDTQY
TRBV2	12	TRBJ1-1	ASRAGTGNTEAF
TRBV6-2/TRBV6-3	15	TRBJ2-7	ASSEVGGWGRHAQQY
TRBV11-3	12	TRBJ2-7	ASSLASGSYEQY
TRBV18	11	TRBJ1-2	ASSPDTIYGYT
TRBV5-4	15	TRBJ1-3	ASSFGNPGGSGNTIY
TRBV5-1	11	TRBJ2-5	ASSREGQETQY
TRBV19	11	TRBJ1-1	ASSVMGYTEAF
TRBV18	12	TRBJ1-6	ASSLTDRNSPLH
TRBV18	12	TRBJ2-1	ASSPLSGLVEQF
TRBV7-9	13	TRBJ2-1	ASIPAGAWVNEQF
TRBV6-2/TRBV6-3	13	TRBJ2-1	ASSYLAGGVNEQF
TRBV7-3	12	TRBJ2-3	ASSPGLAADTQY
TRBV20-1	13	TRBJ2-5	SATTPTGDQETQY
TRBV5-1	12	TRBJ2-5	ASSSPGLEETQY
TRBV5-6	14	TRBJ2-5	ASSFGLAGEQETQY
TRBV25-1	11	TRBJ2-2	ASTRGVTGELF
TRBV5-1	11	TRBJ2-7	ASSPDREGEQY
TRBV20-1	12	TRBJ2-6	SAVHPVGANVLT
TRBV20-1	12	TRBJ2-5	SARDNRLPETQY
TRBV6-5	15	TRBJ1-6	ASSYSKAALGNSPLH
TRBV11-3	15	TRBJ1-1	ASSLNRDPRWNTEAF
TRBV5-5	13	TRBJ2-3	ASSWTSGSDLGQY
TRBV6-4	12	TRBJ2-3	ASSEGLVTDTQY
TRBV28	14	TRBJ1-3	ASSLEGQGAGNTIY
TRBV5-1	11	TRBJ1-2	ASSLDSFFGYT
TRBV5-1	14	TRBJ2-1	ASSWQGTGSYNEQF
TRBV12-3/TRBV12-4	12	TRBJ2-3	ASSPGLAPNTQY